In this sample, the clone carrying this T cell receptor beta chain turned up many times. The antigen remains undetermined. Read coverage stops 3 residues before the CDR3 terminus; the germline J gene supplies the remainder. Caucasian heritage predominated among both patients and controls. The record originates from a study of T cell clonality in common variable immunodeficiency. TCRdb keeps only in-frame clones here, not all; method: immunoSEQ multiplex PCR. The specimen has tens of thousands of clones, none found just once. CDR1 SNHLY and CDR2 FYNNEI come from the germline V gene. J gave up 2 bases and V 3 bases, and 8 bases lay outside the gene matches. The CDR3 is made up of 16 amino acids. Study results and caveats: Fewer deletions and N-nucleotide insertions were reportedly seen in common variable immunodeficiency TCR beta sequences. CVID subjects showed higher TCRbeta clonality than healthy controls. T cell subpopulation sequencing would be needed to explain CVID clonality.

The rearrangement links TRBV2 to TRBJ2-7; 9 positions match TRBD1. The TCR comes from a person aged 18 to 75 in good health. The specimen was peripheral blood mononuclear cells. CDR3 sequence: CASSDRAGQGPYEQYF. The sequenced part of the CDR3 DNA is TGTGCCAGCAGTGATAGGGCGGGACAGGGTCCCTACGAG.